A selection of T cell receptor beta chains follows, all from one sample in a study of blood T cell repertoires in COVID-19. Only in-frame clones appear in the TCRdb table, and some are missing; sequencing was by immunoSEQ multiplex PCR. In the table there are hundreds of thousands of clones, around 88% of which are singletons. Source material: peripheral blood. Source of these receptors: a man aged 40-49 years with acute or convalescent COVID-19. The conserved cysteine and the conserved F or W are not part of the CDR3 here. A D gene is named only where the DNA matches it firmly.

V gene	J gene	D gene	CDR3 protein
TRBV30	TRBJ1-1	TRBD1	AWSRTGRTEAF
TRBV12-5	TRBJ2-1	TRBD1	ASGREGGWNEQF
TRBV9	TRBJ1-6	-	ASSQAGGSPLH
TRBV7-2	TRBJ2-2	-	ASSLGPGTNTGELF
TRBV5-4	TRBJ2-3	-	ASTLGGARQDTQY
TRBV19	TRBJ2-2	-	ASSIQGSGELF
TRBV5-6	TRBJ2-7	TRBD2	ASSLWGGGRYEQY
TRBV7-2	TRBJ1-1	-	ASSLGGHLNTEAF
TRBV4-1	TRBJ1-2	-	ASSQALAGGALGYT
TRBV2	TRBJ2-3	-	ASGEWYGGPGNTQY
TRBV12-5	TRBJ1-1	TRBD1	ASGLVQGTEAF
TRBV3-1/TRBV3-2	TRBJ2-3	-	ASSQGKGGTQY
TRBV19	TRBJ1-6	TRBD1	ASKIRDRPYNSPLH
TRBV5-4	TRBJ1-1	TRBD1	ASSPRTGRTEAF
TRBV15	TRBJ2-4	-	ATRSPWTENIQY
TRBV11-2	TRBJ2-7	TRBD1	ASRPGQGRTYEQY
TRBV4-2	TRBJ2-7	TRBD1	ASSLGTESSYEQY